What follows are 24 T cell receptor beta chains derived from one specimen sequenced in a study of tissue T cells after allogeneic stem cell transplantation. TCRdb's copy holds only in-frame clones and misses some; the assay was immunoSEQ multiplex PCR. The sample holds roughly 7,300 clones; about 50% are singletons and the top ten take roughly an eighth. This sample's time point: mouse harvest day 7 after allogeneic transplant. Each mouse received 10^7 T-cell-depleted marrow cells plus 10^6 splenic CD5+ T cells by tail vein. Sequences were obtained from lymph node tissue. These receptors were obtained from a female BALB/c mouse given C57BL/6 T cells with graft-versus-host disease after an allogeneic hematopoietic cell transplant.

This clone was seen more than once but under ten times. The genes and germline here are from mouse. The covered CDR3 bases are TGTGCCAGCTCTGGACAGGGCCACGAAAGATTATTT. Encoded protein: CASSGQGHERLF. The whole CDR3 sequence reads CASSGQGHERLFF. The chain uses TRBV12-2 and TRBJ1-4; 8 bases align to TRBD1. The CDR3 end falls 1 residue outside the read, so it is completed with the germline J gene. J gave up 6 bases and V 3 bases, and 2 bases lay outside the gene matches. Germline V lookup: CDR1 SGHLS, CDR2 HYDKME. CDR3 length equals 13 residues.

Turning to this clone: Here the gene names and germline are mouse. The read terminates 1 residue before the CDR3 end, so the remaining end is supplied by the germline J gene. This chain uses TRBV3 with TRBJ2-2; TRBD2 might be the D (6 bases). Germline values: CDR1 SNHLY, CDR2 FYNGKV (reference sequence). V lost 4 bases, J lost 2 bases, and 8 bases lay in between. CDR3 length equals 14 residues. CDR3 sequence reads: CASSSWGNTGQLYF. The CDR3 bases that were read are TGTGCCAGCAGCTCTTGGGGGAACACCGGGCAGCTCTAC. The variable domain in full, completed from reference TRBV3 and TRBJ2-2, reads GPKVLQIPSHQIIDMGQMVTLNCDPVSNHLYFYWYKQILGQQMEFLVNFYNGKVMEKSKLFKDQFSVERPDGSYFTLKIQPTALEDSAVYFCASSSWGNTGQLYFGEGSKLTVL.

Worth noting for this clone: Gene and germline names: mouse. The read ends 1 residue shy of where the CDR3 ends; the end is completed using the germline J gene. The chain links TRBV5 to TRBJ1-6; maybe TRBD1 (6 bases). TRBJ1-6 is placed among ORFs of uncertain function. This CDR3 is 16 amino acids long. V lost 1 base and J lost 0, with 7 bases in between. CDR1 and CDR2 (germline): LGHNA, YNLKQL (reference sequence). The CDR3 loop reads CASSQGTVSYNSPLYF. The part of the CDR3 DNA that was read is TGTGCCAGCAGCCAAGGGACAGTTTCCTATAATTCGCCCCTCTAC.

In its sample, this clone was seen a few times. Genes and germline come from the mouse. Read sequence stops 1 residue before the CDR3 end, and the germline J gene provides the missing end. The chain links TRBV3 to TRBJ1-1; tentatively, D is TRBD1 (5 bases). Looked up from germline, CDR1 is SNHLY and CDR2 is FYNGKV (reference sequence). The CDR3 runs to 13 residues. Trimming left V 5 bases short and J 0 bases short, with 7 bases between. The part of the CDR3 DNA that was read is TGTGCCAGCAGCCGACAGTCAAACACAGAAGTCTTC. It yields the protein CASSRQSNTEVF. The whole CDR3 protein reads CASSRQSNTEVFF. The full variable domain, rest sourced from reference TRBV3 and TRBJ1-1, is GPKVLQIPSHQIIDMGQMVTLNCDPVSNHLYFYWYKQILGQQMEFLVNFYNGKVMEKSKLFKDQFSVERPDGSYFTLKIQPTALEDSAVYFCASSRQSNTEVFFGKGTRLTVV.

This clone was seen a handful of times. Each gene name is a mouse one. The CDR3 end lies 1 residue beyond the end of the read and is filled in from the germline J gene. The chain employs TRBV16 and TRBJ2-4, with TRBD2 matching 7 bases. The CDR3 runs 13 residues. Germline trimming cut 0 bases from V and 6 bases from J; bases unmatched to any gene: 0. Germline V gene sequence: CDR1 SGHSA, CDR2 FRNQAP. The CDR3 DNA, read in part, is TGTGCAAGCAGCTTAGATGGGGGGAACACCTTGTAC. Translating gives CASSLDGGNTLY. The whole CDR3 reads CASSLDGGNTLYF.

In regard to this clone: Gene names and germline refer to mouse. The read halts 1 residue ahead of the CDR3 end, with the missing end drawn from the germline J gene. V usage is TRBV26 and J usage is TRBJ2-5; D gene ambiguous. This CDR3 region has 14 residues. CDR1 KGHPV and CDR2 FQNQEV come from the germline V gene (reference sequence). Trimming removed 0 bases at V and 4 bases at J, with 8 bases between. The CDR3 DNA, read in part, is TGTGCCAGCAGTCTGTCCCAGACAAAAGACACCCAGTAC. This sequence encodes CASSLSQTKDTQY. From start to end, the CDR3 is CASSLSQTKDTQYF.

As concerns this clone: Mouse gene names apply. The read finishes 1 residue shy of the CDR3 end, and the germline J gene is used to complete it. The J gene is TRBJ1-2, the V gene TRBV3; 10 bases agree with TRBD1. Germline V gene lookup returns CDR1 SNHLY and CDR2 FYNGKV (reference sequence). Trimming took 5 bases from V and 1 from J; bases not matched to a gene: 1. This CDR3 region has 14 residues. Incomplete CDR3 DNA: TGTGCCAGCAGCCGGGACAGGGGAAACTCCGACTACACC. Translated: CASSRDRGNSDYT. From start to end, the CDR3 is CASSRDRGNSDYTF.

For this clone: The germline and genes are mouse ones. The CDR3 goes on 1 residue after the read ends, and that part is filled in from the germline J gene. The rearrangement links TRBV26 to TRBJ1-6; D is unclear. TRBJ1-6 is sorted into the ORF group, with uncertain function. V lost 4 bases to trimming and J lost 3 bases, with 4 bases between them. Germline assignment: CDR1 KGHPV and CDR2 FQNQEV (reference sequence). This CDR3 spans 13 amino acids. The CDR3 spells CASSPSYNSPLYF. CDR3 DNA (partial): TGTGCCAGCAGTCCCAGCTATAATTCGCCCCTCTAC.

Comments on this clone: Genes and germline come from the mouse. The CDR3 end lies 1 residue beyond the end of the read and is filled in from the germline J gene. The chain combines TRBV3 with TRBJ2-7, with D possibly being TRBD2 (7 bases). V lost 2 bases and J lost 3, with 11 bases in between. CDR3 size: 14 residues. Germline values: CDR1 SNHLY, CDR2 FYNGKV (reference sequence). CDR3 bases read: TGTGCCAGCAGCTTAAGGGGGGGGATCTATGAACAGTAC. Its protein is CASSLRGGIYEQY. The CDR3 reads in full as CASSLRGGIYEQYF.

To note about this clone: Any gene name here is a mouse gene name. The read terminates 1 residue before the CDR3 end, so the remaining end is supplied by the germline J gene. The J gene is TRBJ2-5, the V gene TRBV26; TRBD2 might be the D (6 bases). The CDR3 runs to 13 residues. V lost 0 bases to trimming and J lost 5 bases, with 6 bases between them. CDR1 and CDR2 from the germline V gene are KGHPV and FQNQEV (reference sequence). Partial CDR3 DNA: TGTGCCAGCAGTCTGTCTGGGGGAGACACCCAGTAC. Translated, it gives CASSLSGGDTQY. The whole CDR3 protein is CASSLSGGDTQYF.

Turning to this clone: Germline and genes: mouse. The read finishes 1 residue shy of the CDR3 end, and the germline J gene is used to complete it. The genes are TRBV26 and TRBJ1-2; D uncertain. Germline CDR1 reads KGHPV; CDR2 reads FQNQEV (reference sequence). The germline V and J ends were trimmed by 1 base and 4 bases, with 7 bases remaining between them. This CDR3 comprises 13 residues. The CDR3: CASSLWGTSDYTF. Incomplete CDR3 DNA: TGTGCCAGCAGTCTGTGGGGAACCTCCGACTACACC.

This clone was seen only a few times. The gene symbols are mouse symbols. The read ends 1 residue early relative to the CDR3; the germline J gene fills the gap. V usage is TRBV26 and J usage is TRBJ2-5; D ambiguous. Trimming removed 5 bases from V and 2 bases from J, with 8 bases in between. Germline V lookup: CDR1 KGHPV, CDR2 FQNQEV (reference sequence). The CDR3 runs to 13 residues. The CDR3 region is CASSTGVQDTQYF. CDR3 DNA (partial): TGTGCCAGCAGTACCGGGGTCCAAGACACCCAGTAC.

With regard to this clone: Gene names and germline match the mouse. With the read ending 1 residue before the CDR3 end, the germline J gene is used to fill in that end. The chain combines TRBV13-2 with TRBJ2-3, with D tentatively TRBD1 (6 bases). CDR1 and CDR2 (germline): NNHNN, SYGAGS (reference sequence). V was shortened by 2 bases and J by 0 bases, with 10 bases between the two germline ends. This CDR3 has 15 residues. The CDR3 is CASGDRGASAETLYF. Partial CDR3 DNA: TGTGCCAGCGGTGACAGGGGCGCAAGTGCAGAAACGCTGTAT.

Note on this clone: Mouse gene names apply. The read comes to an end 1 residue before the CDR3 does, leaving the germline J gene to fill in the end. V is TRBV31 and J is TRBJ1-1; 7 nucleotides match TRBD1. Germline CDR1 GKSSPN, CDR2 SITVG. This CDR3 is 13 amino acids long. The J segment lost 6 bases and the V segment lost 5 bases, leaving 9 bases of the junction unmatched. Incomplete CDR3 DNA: TGTGCCTGGGGACTCGGGACAGCCCCAGAAGTCTTC. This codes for CAWGLGTAPEVF. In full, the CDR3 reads CAWGLGTAPEVFF.

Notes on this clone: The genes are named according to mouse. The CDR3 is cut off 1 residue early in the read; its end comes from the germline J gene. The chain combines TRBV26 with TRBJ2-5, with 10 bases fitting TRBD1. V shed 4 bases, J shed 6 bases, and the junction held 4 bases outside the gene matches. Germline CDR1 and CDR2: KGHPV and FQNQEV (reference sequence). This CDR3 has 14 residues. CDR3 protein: CASSPPGQGDTQYF. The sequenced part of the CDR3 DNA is TGTGCCAGCAGTCCCCCGGGACAGGGGGACACCCAGTAC.

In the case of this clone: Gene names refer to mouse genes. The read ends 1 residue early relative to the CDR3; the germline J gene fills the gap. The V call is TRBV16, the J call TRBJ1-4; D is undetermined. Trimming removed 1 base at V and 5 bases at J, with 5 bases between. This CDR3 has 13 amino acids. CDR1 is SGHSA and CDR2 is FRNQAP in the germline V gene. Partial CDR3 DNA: TGTGCAAGCAGCTTAGGACGGAACGAAAGATTATTT. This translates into CASSLGRNERLF. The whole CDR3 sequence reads CASSLGRNERLFF.

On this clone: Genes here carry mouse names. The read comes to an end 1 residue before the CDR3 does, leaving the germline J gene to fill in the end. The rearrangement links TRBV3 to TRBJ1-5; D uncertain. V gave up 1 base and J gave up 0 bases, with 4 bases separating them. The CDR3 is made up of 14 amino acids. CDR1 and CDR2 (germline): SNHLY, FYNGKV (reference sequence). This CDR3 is CASSLDINNQAPLF. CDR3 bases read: TGTGCCAGCAGCTTAGACATTAACAACCAGGCTCCGCTT.

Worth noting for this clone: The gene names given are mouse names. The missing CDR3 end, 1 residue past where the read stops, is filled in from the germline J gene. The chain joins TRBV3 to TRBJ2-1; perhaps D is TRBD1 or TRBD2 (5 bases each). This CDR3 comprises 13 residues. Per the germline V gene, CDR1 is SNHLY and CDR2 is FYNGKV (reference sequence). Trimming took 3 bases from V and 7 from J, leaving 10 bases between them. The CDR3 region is CASSFGTEAEQFF. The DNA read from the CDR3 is TGTGCCAGCAGCTTCGGGACGGAGGCTGAGCAGTTC.

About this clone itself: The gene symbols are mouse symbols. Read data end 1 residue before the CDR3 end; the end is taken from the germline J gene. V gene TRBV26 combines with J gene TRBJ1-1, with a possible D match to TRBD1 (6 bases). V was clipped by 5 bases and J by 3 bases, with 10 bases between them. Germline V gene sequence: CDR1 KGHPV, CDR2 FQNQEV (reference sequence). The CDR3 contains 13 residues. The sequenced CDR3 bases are TGTGCCAGCAGTAGGGGGGCGGACACAGAAGTCTTC. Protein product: CASSRGADTEVF. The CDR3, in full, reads CASSRGADTEVFF.

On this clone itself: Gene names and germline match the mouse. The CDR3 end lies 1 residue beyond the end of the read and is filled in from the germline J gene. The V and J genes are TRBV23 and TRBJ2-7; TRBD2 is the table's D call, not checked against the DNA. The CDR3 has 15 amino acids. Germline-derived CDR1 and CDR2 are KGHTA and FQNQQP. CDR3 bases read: TGCTCCAGCAGCCACGGACTGGGGCGCTCCTATGAACAGTAC. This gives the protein CSSSHGLGRSYEQY. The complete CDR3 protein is CSSSHGLGRSYEQYF.

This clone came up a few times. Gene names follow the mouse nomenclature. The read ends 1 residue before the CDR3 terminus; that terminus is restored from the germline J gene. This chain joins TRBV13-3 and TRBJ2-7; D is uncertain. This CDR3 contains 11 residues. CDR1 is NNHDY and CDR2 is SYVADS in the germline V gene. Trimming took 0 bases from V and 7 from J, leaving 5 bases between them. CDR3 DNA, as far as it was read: TGTGCCAGCAGTGATGAGGTAGAACAGTAC. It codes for CASSDEVEQY. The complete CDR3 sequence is CASSDEVEQYF.

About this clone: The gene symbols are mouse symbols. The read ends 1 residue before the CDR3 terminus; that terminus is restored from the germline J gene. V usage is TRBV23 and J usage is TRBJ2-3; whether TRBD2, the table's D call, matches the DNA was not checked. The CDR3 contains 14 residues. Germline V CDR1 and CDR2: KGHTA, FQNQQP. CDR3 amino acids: CSSRTGVSAETLYF. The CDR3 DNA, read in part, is TGCTCCAGCAGAACTGGGGTCAGTGCAGAAACGCTGTAT.

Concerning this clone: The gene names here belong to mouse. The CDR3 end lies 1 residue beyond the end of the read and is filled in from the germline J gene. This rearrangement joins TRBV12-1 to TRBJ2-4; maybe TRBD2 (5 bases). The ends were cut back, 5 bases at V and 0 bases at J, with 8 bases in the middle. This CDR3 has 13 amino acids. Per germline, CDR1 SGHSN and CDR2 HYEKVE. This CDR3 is CASFLGSQNTLYF. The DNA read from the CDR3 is TGTGCCAGCTTCCTGGGTAGTCAAAACACCTTGTAC.

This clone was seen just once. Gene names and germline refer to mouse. CDR3 residues: CASSLALDTQYF. Partial CDR3 DNA: TGTGCCAGCAGCTTAGCGCTAGACACCCAGTAC. The rearrangement links TRBV3 to TRBJ2-5; D is unclear. The read ends 1 residue before the CDR3 terminus; that terminus is restored from the germline J gene. Germline V gene data show CDR1 as SNHLY and CDR2 as FYNGKV (reference sequence). Trimming stripped 0 bases from V and 5 bases from J, with 3 bases between. The CDR3 length is 12 residues.